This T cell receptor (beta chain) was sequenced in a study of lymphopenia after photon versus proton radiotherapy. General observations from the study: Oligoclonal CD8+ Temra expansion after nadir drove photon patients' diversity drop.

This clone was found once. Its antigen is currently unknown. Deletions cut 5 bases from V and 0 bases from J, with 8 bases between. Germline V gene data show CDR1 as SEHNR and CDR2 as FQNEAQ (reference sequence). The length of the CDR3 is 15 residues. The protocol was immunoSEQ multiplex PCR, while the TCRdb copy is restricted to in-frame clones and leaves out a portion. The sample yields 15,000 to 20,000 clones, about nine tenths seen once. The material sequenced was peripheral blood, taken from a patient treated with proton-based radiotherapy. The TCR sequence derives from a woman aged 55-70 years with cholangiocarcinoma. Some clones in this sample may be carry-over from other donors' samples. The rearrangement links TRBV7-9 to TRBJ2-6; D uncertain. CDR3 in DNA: TGTGCCAGCAGCCATTTCACCTCTGGGGCCAACGTCCTGACTTTC. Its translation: CASSHFTSGANVLTF.